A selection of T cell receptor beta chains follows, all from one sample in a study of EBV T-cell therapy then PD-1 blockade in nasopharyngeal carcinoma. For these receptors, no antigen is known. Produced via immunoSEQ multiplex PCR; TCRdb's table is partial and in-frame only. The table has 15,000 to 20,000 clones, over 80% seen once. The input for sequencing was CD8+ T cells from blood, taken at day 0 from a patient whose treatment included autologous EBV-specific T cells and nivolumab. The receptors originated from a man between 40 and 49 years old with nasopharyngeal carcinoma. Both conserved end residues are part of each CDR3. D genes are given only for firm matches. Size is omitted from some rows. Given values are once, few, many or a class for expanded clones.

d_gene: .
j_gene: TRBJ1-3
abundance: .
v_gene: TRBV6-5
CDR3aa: CASSYDSYFSGNTIYF
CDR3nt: TGTGCCAGCAGTTACGACAGCTACTTCTCTGGAAACACCATATATTTT

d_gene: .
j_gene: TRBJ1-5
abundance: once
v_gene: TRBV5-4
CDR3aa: CASSAGDQPQHF
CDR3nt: TGTGCCAGCAGTGCAGGGGATCAGCCCCAGCATTTT

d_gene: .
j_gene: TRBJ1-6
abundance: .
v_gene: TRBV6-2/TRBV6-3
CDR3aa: CASSYFLEYNSPLHF
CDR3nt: TGTGCCAGCAGTTACTTTCTGGAGTATAATTCACCCCTCCACTTT

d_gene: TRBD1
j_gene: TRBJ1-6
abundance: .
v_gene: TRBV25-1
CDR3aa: CASSERDSPNSPLHF
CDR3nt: TGTGCCAGCAGTGAGCGGGACAGCCCTAATTCACCCCTCCACTTT

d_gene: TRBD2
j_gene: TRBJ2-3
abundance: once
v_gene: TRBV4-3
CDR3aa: CASSQGALAGGRDTQYF
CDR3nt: TGCGCCAGCAGCCAAGGAGCGCTAGCGGGGGGGCGAGATACGCAGTATTTT

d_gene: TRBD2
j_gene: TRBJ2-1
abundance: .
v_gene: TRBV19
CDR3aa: CASTERGDEQFF
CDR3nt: TGTGCCAGTACGGAGCGGGGCGATGAGCAGTTCTTC

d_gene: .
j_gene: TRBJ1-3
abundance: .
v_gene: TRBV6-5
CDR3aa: CASSPGGLFRTVYF
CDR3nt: TGTGCCAGCAGCCCGGGAGGACTGTTCCGGACCGTATATTTT

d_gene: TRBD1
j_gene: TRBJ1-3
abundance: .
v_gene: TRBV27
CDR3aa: CASSQGAGNTIYF
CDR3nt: TGTGCCAGCTCCCAGGGGGCTGGAAACACCATATATTTT

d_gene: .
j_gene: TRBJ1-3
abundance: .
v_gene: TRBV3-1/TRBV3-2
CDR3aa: CASSQTEPLEVSAGNTIYF
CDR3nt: TGTGCCAGCAGCCAAACAGAACCTCTGGAAGTCTCGGCTGGAAACACCATATATTTT

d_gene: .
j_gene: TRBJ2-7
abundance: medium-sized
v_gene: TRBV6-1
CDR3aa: CASSEFLSYEQYF
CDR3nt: TGTGCCAGCAGTGAATTCCTAAGCTACGAGCAGTACTTC

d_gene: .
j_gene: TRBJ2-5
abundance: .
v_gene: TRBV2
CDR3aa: CASSDSQAEETQYF
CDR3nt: TGTGCCAGCAGTGACTCCCAGGCAGAAGAGACCCAGTACTTC

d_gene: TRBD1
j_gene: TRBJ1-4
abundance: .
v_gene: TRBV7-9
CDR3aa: CASSPPGQRSTNEKLFF
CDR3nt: TGTGCCAGCAGCCCGCCGGGACAGCGATCAACTAATGAAAAACTGTTTTTT

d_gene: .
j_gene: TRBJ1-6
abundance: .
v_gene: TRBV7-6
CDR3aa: CASSRPELGSPLHF
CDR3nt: TGTGCCAGCAGTCGACCGGAACTAGGGTCACCCCTCCACTTT

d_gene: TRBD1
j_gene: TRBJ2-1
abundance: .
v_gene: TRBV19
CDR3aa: CASSIPTRDRGGREQFF
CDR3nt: TGTGCCAGTAGTATCCCCACCCGGGACAGGGGAGGTCGGGAGCAGTTCTTC

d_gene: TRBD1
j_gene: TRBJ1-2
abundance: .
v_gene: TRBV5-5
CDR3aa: CASSLGIQGANYGYTF
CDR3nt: TGTGCCAGCAGCTTAGGGATCCAGGGGGCTAACTATGGCTACACCTTC

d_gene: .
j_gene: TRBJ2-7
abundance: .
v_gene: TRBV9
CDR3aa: CASSQTDSYEQYF
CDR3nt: TGTGCCAGCAGCCAGACGGACAGCTACGAGCAGTACTTC

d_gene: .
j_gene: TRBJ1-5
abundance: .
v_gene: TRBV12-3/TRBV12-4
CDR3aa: CASGGYGNQPQHF
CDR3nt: TGTGCTTCTGGGGGCTATGGCAATCAGCCCCAGCATTTT

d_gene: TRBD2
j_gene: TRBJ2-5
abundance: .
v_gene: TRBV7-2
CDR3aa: CASSLGLAGGTRETQYF
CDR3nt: TGTGCCAGCAGCTTGGGACTAGCGGGGGGGACTCGGGAGACCCAGTACTTC

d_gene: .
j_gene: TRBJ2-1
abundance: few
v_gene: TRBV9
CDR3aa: CASSVALNEQFF
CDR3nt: TGTGCCAGCAGCGTAGCATTGAATGAGCAGTTCTTC

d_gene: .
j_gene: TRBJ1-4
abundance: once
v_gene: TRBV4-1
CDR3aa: CASSQGNVAGEKLFF
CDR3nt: TGCGCCAGCAGCCAGGGGAACGTGGCAGGTGAAAAACTGTTTTTT

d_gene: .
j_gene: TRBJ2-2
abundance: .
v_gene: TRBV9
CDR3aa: CASNLQPGQANTGELFF
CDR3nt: TGTGCCAGCAACTTACAACCGGGACAAGCGAACACCGGGGAGCTGTTTTTT

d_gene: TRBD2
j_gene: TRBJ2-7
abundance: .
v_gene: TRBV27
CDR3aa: CASSLSRLAPKGEQYF
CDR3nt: TGTGCCAGCAGTTTATCAAGACTAGCGCCTAAGGGCGAGCAGTACTTC